One sample yielded the 15 T cell receptor beta chains listed below, sequenced in a study of OX40 agonist ivuxolimab in advanced cancers. The assay was immunoSEQ multiplex PCR, and TCRdb's table has in-frame clones only and misses some. The data show around 72,000 clones, with around 84% seen just once and less than 9.5% held by the top ten. The sample here was CD4+ or CD8+ T cells sorted from blood, taken in a trial of the OX40 agonist ivuxolimab. The receptors were gathered from an adult with an advanced solid tumor such as melanoma, head and neck, liver or kidney cancer.

V is TRBV5-8 and J is TRBJ1-1; TRBD1 is a possible D gene (6 bases). Trimming took 3 bases from V and 4 from J, leaving 10 bases between them. The CDR3 has 13 residues. Per the germline V gene, CDR1 is SGHTS and CDR2 is YDEGEE. Here the CDR3 reads CASSWGGGTEAFF. The CDR3 DNA reads TGTGCCAGCAGCTGGGGAGGGGGCACTGAAGCTTTCTTT. Looking up the rest from reference TRBV5-8 and TRBJ1-1 gives the full variable domain: EAGVTQSPTHLIKTRGQQATLRCSPISGHTSVYWYQQALGLGLQFLLWYDEGEERNRGNFPPRFSGRQFPNYSSELNVNALELEDSALYLCASSWGGGTEAFFGQGTRLTVV.

DNA of the CDR3: TGTGCCAGCAGTTACCGCATTGGACAGATCTATGGCTACACCTTC. This sequence encodes CASSYRIGQIYGYTF. The genes are TRBV6-5 and TRBJ1-2; a weak D match, TRBD1 (6 bases). This CDR3 is built from 15 residues. Trimming removed 2 bases from V and 4 bases from J, with 14 bases in between. Germline loops: CDR1 MNHEY, CDR2 SVGAGI.

The chain links TRBV4-2 to TRBJ2-3, with 10 positions matching TRBD2. Trimming took 3 bases from V and 4 from J; bases not matched to a gene: 7. This CDR3 comprises 16 residues. Germline V gene sequence: CDR1 LGHNA, CDR2 YNFKEQ. The CDR3: CASSQELAGVADTQYF. CDR3 bases: TGTGCCAGCAGCCAGGAGCTAGCGGGAGTAGCAGATACGCAGTATTTT.

This sequence joins TRBV28 and TRBJ2-1; D might be TRBD2 (6 bases). Trimming shortened V by 2 bases and J by 7 bases, and 12 bases separated the two germline ends. The germline V gene has CDR1 MDHEN and CDR2 SYDVKM. The CDR3 is 14 amino acids. CDR3 in amino acids: CASSLGGLGNEQFF. The CDR3 coding sequence is TGTGCCAGCAGTTTAGGAGGGTTGGGTAATGAGCAGTTCTTC.

The chain combines TRBV5-1 with TRBJ2-1; possible D gene TRBD1, 5 bases. This CDR3 comprises 15 residues. Trimming shortened V by 0 bases and J by 3 bases, and 10 bases separated the two germline ends. Germline CDR1 reads SGHRS; CDR2 reads YFSETQ. The CDR3: CASSLDQGHYNEQFF. The CDR3 coding sequence is TGCGCCAGCAGCTTGGACCAGGGCCACTACAATGAGCAGTTCTTC. The variable domain in full, with the rest retrieved from reference TRBV5-1 and TRBJ2-1, is KAGVTQTPRYLIKTRGQQVTLSCSPISGHRSVSWYQQTPGQGLQFLFEYFSETQRNKGNFPGRFSGRQFSNSRSEMNVSTLELGDSALYLCASSLDQGHYNEQFFGPGTRLTVL.

This chain links TRBV9 with TRBJ2-7; weak D call: TRBD2 (6 bases). The CDR3 covers 15 residues. Trimming stripped 4 bases from V and 3 bases from J, with 17 bases between. The germline CDR1 and CDR2 sequences are SGDLS and YYNGEE. This CDR3 is CASSLVPGVGYEQYF. CDR3 DNA sequence: TGTGCCAGCAGCCTCGTTCCGGGAGTGGGCTACGAGCAGTACTTC.

This sequence joins TRBV20-1 and TRBJ2-5; D remains ambiguous. The CDR3 loop spans 11 amino acids. CDR1 and CDR2 (germline): DFQATT, SNEGSKA (reference sequence). V was pared by 7 bases and J by 2 bases, with 8 bases between. The CDR3 reads CSVPRQETQYF. CDR3 nucleotide sequence: TGCAGTGTCCCGCGGCAAGAGACCCAGTACTTC.

The CDR3 reads CASSGRLASSYNEQFF. The DNA of the CDR3 is TGTGCCAGCAGCGGCAGACTAGCGAGCTCCTACAATGAGCAGTTCTTC. The chain is built from TRBV7-2 and TRBJ2-1; 8 bases are shared with TRBD2. Germline CDR1 reads SGHTA; CDR2 reads FQGNSA. V lost 5 bases, J lost 0 bases, and 6 bases stayed unmatched. This CDR3 comprises 16 residues.

This clone was seen only once. The CDR3 region is CASSSPGAADTQYF. CDR3 coding DNA: TGTGCCAGCAGTTCTCCAGGGGCCGCAGATACGCAGTATTTT. The rearrangement links TRBV7-3 to TRBJ2-3; perhaps TRBD1 as D (6 bases). V was shortened by 6 bases and J by 4 bases, with 14 bases between the two germline ends. The CDR3 loop spans 14 amino acids. CDR1 is SGHTA and CDR2 is FQGTGA in the germline V gene. The full variable domain, rest sourced from reference TRBV7-3 and TRBJ2-3, is GAGVSQTPSNKVTEKGKYVELRCDPISGHTALYWYRQSLGQGPEFLIYFQGTGAADDSGLPNDRFFAVRPEGSVSTLKIQRTERGDSAVYLCASSSPGAADTQYFGPGTRLTVL.

The chain recombines TRBV6-1 with TRBJ1-2; D might be TRBD1 (6 bases). V was cut by 6 bases and J by 7 bases, with 12 bases left in between. Germline V gene sequence: CDR1 MNHNS, CDR2 SASEGT. This CDR3 contains 12 residues. CDR3 protein: CASSSWGAGYTF. The CDR3 DNA is TGTGCCAGCAGCTCGTGGGGGGCTGGCTACACCTTC.

This clone has a handful of counts. Other DNA sequences in the same sample also yield this CDR3. V and J are TRBV19 and TRBJ1-5; D not certain. The CDR3 covers 14 residues. Germline CDR1 LNHDA, CDR2 SQIVND (reference sequence). Deletions cut 4 bases from V and 0 bases from J, with 7 bases between. CDR3 sequence reads: CASSKQNSNQPQHF. DNA of the CDR3: TGTGCCAGTAGTAAGCAGAATAGCAATCAGCCCCAGCATTTT.

The chain has TRBV23-1 and TRBJ2-7; 10 nucleotides agree with TRBD2. TRBV23-1 is an ORF; its function is uncertain. The V gene end was trimmed by 0 bases and the J gene end by 2 bases; junction bases not matched to a gene: 10. The CDR3 is 18 residues long. The DNA of the CDR3 is TGCGCCAGCAGTCAATCACAGGGGGGGGGACTAGCGACCTACGAGCAGTACTTC. Amino acids: CASSQSQGGGLATYEQYF.

The rearrangement uses TRBV28 and TRBJ2-7; D is perhaps TRBD1 (5 bases). This CDR3 comprises 12 residues. Trimming shortened V by 5 bases and J by 6 bases, and 11 bases separated the two germline ends. Germline V lookup: CDR1 MDHEN, CDR2 SYDVKM. In DNA form, the CDR3 reads TGTGCCAGCAGTACGACAGCTAGCGAGCAGTACTTC. It codes for CASSTTASEQYF.

This chain joins TRBV15 and TRBJ1-2; unclear D gene. Trimming removed 3 bases at V and 4 bases at J, with 12 bases between. Germline CDR1 and CDR2: LNHNV and YYDKDF (reference sequence). The length of the CDR3 is 14 residues. In nucleotides, the CDR3 is TGTGCCACCAGCAGGACCCGAGTCGTCTATGGCTACACCTTC. This gives the protein CATSRTRVVYGYTF.

The chain uses TRBV2 and TRBJ1-2; no clear D. Germline CDR1 reads SNHLY; CDR2 reads FYNNEI. V shed 6 bases and J shed 5 bases, with 13 bases lying between them. The CDR3 totals 13 residues. The CDR3 DNA follows: TGTGCCAGCAGGGACGCCCAGCAGTATGGCTACACCTTC. It codes for CASRDAQQYGYTF.